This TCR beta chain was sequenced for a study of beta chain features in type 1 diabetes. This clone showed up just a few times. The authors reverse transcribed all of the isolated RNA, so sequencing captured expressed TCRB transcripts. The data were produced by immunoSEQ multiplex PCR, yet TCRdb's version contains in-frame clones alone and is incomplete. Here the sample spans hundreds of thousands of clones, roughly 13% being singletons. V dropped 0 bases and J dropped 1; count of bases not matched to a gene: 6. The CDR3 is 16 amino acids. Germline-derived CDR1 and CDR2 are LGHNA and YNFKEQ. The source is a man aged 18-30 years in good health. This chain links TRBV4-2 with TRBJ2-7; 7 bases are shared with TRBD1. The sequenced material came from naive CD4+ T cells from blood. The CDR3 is CASSQDWGTASYEQYF. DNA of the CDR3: TGTGCCAGCAGCCAAGATTGGGGGACAGCATCCTACGAGCAGTACTTC.